Presented here are 10 T cell receptor beta chains from one specimen sequenced in a study of cytotoxic CD8 clonotypes in ibrutinib-treated CLL. The protocol was immunoSEQ multiplex PCR, while the TCRdb copy is restricted to in-frame clones and leaves out a portion. This table has over 120,000 clones, over 75% appearing once. The input for sequencing was PBMCs, taken after 36 months of ibrutinib treatment. These receptors came from a human donor with chronic lymphocytic leukemia.

The chain combines TRBV25-1 with TRBJ1-3; D possibly corresponds to TRBD1 (5 bases). CDR1 and CDR2 from the germline V gene are MGHDK and SYGVNS. Trimming removed 3 bases at V and 4 bases at J, with 13 bases between. The CDR3 is made up of 15 amino acids. This CDR3 is CASSEGVRSGNTIYF. The CDR3 bases are TGTGCCAGCAGTGAGGGGGTCAGGTCCGGAAACACCATATATTTT.

This clone appeared a few times. The J gene is TRBJ1-2, the V gene TRBV14; 10 bases line up with TRBD1. The CDR3 covers 14 residues. V shed 2 bases and J 7 bases; nucleotides not matched to a gene: 4. Per the germline V gene, CDR1 is SGHDN and CDR2 is FVKESK. The CDR3 protein is CASSQLGQGFGYTF. CDR3 sequence (DNA): TGTGCCAGCAGCCAACTGGGACAGGGGTTTGGCTACACCTTC.

The V call is TRBV5-1, the J call TRBJ1-2; 12 bases agree with TRBD1. This CDR3 is built from 16 residues. Germline values: CDR1 SGHRS, CDR2 YFSETQ. V shed 5 bases and J 2 bases; nucleotides not matched to a gene: 7. In nucleotides, the CDR3 is TGCGCCAGCAGGGCGGGACAGGGGGCAATAAACTATGGCTACACCTTC. Translating it yields CASRAGQGAINYGYTF.

This clone was recorded once. The chain joins TRBV6-5 to TRBJ1-2, with unresolved D. Trimming stripped 4 bases from V and 0 bases from J, with 9 bases between. Germline assignment: CDR1 MNHEY and CDR2 SVGAGI. The CDR3 contains 14 residues. The CDR3 protein is CASSWTDANYGYTF. The CDR3 DNA is TGTGCCAGCAGTTGGACGGATGCTAACTATGGCTACACCTTC.

This sequence joins TRBV10-1 and TRBJ2-7; D may match TRBD1 or TRBD2 (5 bases each). V was cut by 0 bases and J by 1 base, with 19 bases left in between. The germline CDR1 and CDR2 sequences are WNHNN and SYGVQD (reference sequence). This CDR3 contains 18 residues. CDR3 DNA sequence: TGCGCCAGCAGTGAGTCGGCTCCCTGGGACGGACCTTCCTACGAGCAGTACTTC. This codes for CASSESAPWDGPSYEQYF.

V usage is TRBV2 and J usage is TRBJ1-1; TRBD1 might be the D (6 bases). The CDR3 runs 13 residues. Germline V CDR1 and CDR2: SNHLY, FYNNEI. Trimming stripped 6 bases from V and 1 base from J, with 9 bases between. CDR3 amino acids: CASSSGQNTEAFF. The CDR3 DNA is TGTGCCAGCAGCTCGGGACAGAACACTGAAGCTTTCTTT.

The genes are TRBV7-6 and TRBJ2-3; D is uncertain. Germline CDR1 reads SGHVS; CDR2 reads FNYEAQ. Trimming pared 0 bases from V and 2 bases from J, leaving 3 bases between. The CDR3 loop spans 13 amino acids. The CDR3 spells CASSLAVTDTQYF. CDR3 DNA sequence: TGTGCCAGCAGCTTAGCGGTCACAGATACGCAGTATTTT.

This chain connects TRBV6-5 to TRBJ1-1; tentatively, D is TRBD1 (5 bases). Per the germline V gene, CDR1 is MNHEY and CDR2 is SVGAGI. The CDR3 spans 11 residues. Trimming shortened V by 10 bases and J by 1 base, and 7 bases separated the two germline ends. CDR3 region: CAIRENTEAFF. CDR3 DNA: TGTGCCATCAGGGAGAACACTGAAGCTTTCTTT.

The chain is built from TRBV5-1 and TRBJ2-7; 9 nucleotides align to TRBD2. The CDR3 contains 15 residues. J lost 3 bases, V lost 4 bases, and 8 bases had no gene match. Germline loops: CDR1 SGHRS, CDR2 YFSETQ. The CDR3 here is CASSPLAGDLYEQYF. CDR3 DNA sequence: TGCGCCAGCAGCCCCTTAGCGGGAGATCTCTACGAGCAGTACTTC.

The chain employs TRBV18 and TRBJ1-1; D is possibly TRBD1 (5 bases). CDR3 length equals 13 residues. Germline V gene lookup returns CDR1 KGHSH and CDR2 LQKENI. Trimming took 5 bases from V and 7 from J, leaving 14 bases between them. CDR3 sequence (DNA): TGTGCCAGCTCAACAGGATCCGGGCGTGAAGCTTTCTTT. Translation: CASSTGSGREAFF.